This entry features one T cell receptor (beta chain) sequence. Its antigen is still unknown. The sample originates from a study of cytomegalovirus exposure and HLA in healthy donors. Study results and caveats: An assumption of roughly uniform sequencing depth across donors underlay the presence/absence analyses.

The PCR employed 60 Vbeta primers together with 13 Jbeta primers. Libraries were prepared by immunoSEQ multiplex PCR; TCRdb keeps only in-frame clonotypes and omits some of them. Of about 160,000 clones in the sample, around 80% were seen once. The CDR3 is made up of 15 amino acids. In germline, CDR1 is LGHNA, CDR2 YSLEER. The V gene end was trimmed by 3 bases and the J gene end by 7 bases; junction bases not matched to a gene: 11. The chain recombines TRBV4-3 with TRBJ2-7; 8 nucleotides agree with TRBD2. The sample was PBMCs. The clonotype comes from a female donor in good health and CMV-seronegative. CDR3 DNA: TGCGCCAGCAGCCACTCCCGCGGGGGGCCAAGGGAGCAGTACTTC. Translated: CASSHSRGGPREQYF.